This TCR beta chain was captured in a study of beta chain features in type 1 diabetes. Notes on the study in general: The study found fewer insertions and more deletions at VDJ junctions in type 1 diabetes patients. Shorter TCRB CDR3s, moderately but significantly so, marked every one of the four CD4+ subsets in Type 1 diabetes patients. The study found that naive, central memory and Treg TCRB repertoires appeared more similar in patients than in healthy donors.

Germline V CDR1 and CDR2: SGHRS, YFSETQ. This CDR3 region has 14 residues. V lost 3 bases and J 2 bases, leaving 11 bases between the germline ends. cDNA synthesis used the whole RNA isolate, giving expressed TCRB sequences. Profiled with immunoSEQ multiplex PCR; TCRdb holds only in-frame clones, not every one. The sample lists some 660,000 clones; roughly 13% were seen once. This clone has just a few counts. What it binds is not known. The sequence came from a man younger than 30 with type 1 diabetes. The sequenced material came from naive CD4+ T cells from blood. This chain joins TRBV5-1 and TRBJ2-5, with D unresolved. In DNA, the CDR3 is TGCGCCAGCAGCTCCTACGTACCACAAGAGACCCAGTACTTC. Translating gives CASSSYVPQETQYF.